This T cell receptor (beta chain) derives from a study of T cell changes during pregnancy in multiple sclerosis. The repertoire was sequenced with immunoSEQ multiplex PCR; TCRdb's copy has only in-frame clones and lacks some. The sample includes about 73,000 clones, almost 90% of them seen just once. This clonotype originated in a female donor in good health, enrolled as a control in a pregnancy study. The sample here was peripheral blood, taken after pregnancy.

In DNA, the CDR3 is TGTGCCAGCAGTTACTCGAGTCAGACTAAAGCTTTCTTT. This encodes CASSYSSQTKAFF. The chain uses TRBV6-5 and TRBJ1-1; D is unclear. The CDR3 spans 13 residues. V was trimmed by 0 bases and J by 9 bases, leaving 11 bases between them. CDR1 MNHEY and CDR2 SVGAGI come from the germline V gene.